These 3 T cell receptor beta chains came from one sample sequenced in a study of OX40 agonist ivuxolimab in advanced cancers. TCRdb's copy holds only in-frame clones and misses some; the assay was immunoSEQ multiplex PCR. The sample records 55,000 to 65,000 clones, 70% to 90% being singletons. The source was CD4+ or CD8+ T cells sorted from blood, collected in a trial of the OX40 agonist ivuxolimab. These TCRs come from an adult with an advanced solid tumor such as melanoma, head and neck, liver or kidney cancer.

This rearrangement joins TRBV15 to TRBJ2-7; 11 bases agree with TRBD1. The CDR3 is 15 amino acids. The V gene's germline CDR1 is LNHNV and CDR2 YYDKDF (reference sequence). Trimming at V came to 6 bases and at J to 7 bases, leaving 11 bases not matched to a gene. The CDR3 is CATRTGGQGAREQYF. CDR3 bases: TGTGCCACCAGAACCGGAGGACAGGGGGCAAGAGAGCAGTACTTC.

The CDR3 spells CASNFGRDTEAFF. The CDR3 nucleotides read TGCGCCAGCAACTTCGGGAGGGACACTGAAGCTTTCTTT. The chain links TRBV5-1 to TRBJ1-1, with unresolved D. Germline assignment: CDR1 SGHRS and CDR2 YFSETQ. CDR3 length: 13 amino acids. Trimming removed 6 bases at V and 3 bases at J, with 12 bases between.

The chain links TRBV27 to TRBJ1-2; D gene uncertain. Between the trimmed V and J ends, which lost 2 bases and 3 bases, there was a span of 10 bases. Germline lookup yields CDR1 MNHEY and CDR2 SMNVEV (reference sequence). The CDR3 is made up of 14 amino acids. The DNA of the CDR3 is TGTGCCAGCAGTTTAAGTTGGGGATACTATGGCTACACCTTC. Its translation: CASSLSWGYYGYTF.